The clone carrying this T cell receptor beta chain was seen many times. Antigen unknown. Expressed TCRB transcripts were sequenced after all isolated RNA was converted to cDNA. Repertoires were generated with immunoSEQ multiplex PCR, while TCRdb's copy carries only in-frame clones and drops some. The table shows almost 350,000 clones, with roughly 9% occurring only once. The sample comes from a study of beta chain features in type 1 diabetes. Study-level points and caveats: Compared with healthy donors, patients appeared to share more similar naive, central memory and regulatory TCRB repertoires. Shortening that was moderate but significant affected the TCRB CDR3s of Type 1 diabetes patients in all four CD4+ subsets.

CDR1 is SGHDT, CDR2 YYEEEE, per germline. The CDR3 extends over 16 amino acids. V lost 2 bases, J lost 0 bases, and 11 bases lay in between. The J gene is TRBJ1-4, the V gene TRBV5-6; a possible D gene is TRBD1 (5 bases). Sequenced input: central memory CD4+ T cells from blood. This clonotype was sampled from a man aged 25 to 45 with type 1 diabetes. CDR3 amino acids: CASSFAGATTNEKLFF. The CDR3 DNA reads TGTGCCAGCAGCTTTGCCGGGGCAACAACTAATGAAAAACTGTTTTTT.